This T cell receptor beta chain was profiled in a study of T-cell memory formation after mild COVID-19 (dated by TCRdb to about 2021). Background on the whole study: TCR sequence clusters from the two donors were largely donor specific. In a couple of donors, T-cell clones that expanded and contracted after mild COVID-19 were tracked by sequencing TCRalpha and TCRbeta repertoires over time. Two young, previously healthy adult volunteers, one female and one male, were included in the cohort. Summary of the overall study and its limitations: Some responding clones were detected in pre-infection memory, suggesting pre-existing cross-reactive memory T cells joined the SARS-CoV-2 response. Clones that contracted from day 15 to 85 showed balanced CD4/CD8 phenotypes, whereas a second wave of clones that expanded from day 15 to 37 leaned towards CD4+. Only a couple of mild cases were covered by the study, and larger cohorts that include severe cases with pre-infection samples were considered necessary. The second-wave clones that peaked on day 37 were not confirmed to be SARS-CoV-2 specific. Contracting CD4+ clones appeared mostly in the CM and EM memory subsets, whereas CD8+ clones were enriched in EMRA.

At least ten counts were recorded for this clonotype. Its antigen is unknown. No per-base quality is available; no much larger clone lies one base away. This sample was sequenced with an Illumina NovaSeq 6000. TCRalpha and TCRbeta cDNA libraries were built by 5'RACE with constant-segment primers, adding sample barcodes and unique molecular identifiers. RNA was extracted from every sample with Trizol reagent. Amplification of the libraries took two PCR steps, and the second step added a second sample barcode plus Illumina TruSeq adapters. The libraries were sequenced on an Illumina NovaSeq using 2 x 150 bp paired-end reads. The original methods were these. Reads were demultiplexed and collapsed into UMI-guided consensus sequences with migec v1.2.7. Using mixcr v2.1.11, the UMI consensuses were aligned to TRA and TRB V and J templates and assembled into clonotypes. A clonotype was counted as expanded or contracted only when both edgeR and NoisET called the clonotype significant, with the noise models trained on biological replicates. For edgeR calls, the cutoffs were a false discovery rate-adjusted p below 0.01 and a log2 fold-change threshold of 1. As an exploratory analysis of dynamics, PCA with hierarchical clustering was applied to max-normalized trajectories of the 1000 most abundant clonotypes. Separately sequenced CD4+ and CD8+ repertoires were used to assign a CD4 or CD8 phenotype to each responding clone. TCRdb's own reprocessing of the public reads used fastp at Q25 and MiXCR and kept productive beta chains. CDR3 protein sequences are deduplicated, and each keeps its most common genes and DNA. It is TCRdb's table, rather than the study itself, that gives the V and J calls and clone size. This sample holds 350,000 to 400,000 distinct CDR3 sequences; approximately 15% were observed only once. The ten largest clonotypes hold 20% to 25% of the sample.

Ficoll-Paque density gradient centrifugation was the method used to isolate PBMCs. Measured from the cysteine to the phenylalanine, the CDR3 is 15 residues long. The sequence is cut down to CDR3 DNA, 45 bases in frame from base 1. After removal of 0 bases from V and 2 bases from J, the junction retains 4 bases not matched to a gene. CDR1 and CDR2, per the germline V gene (reference sequence), are DFQATT and SNEGSKA. The sequence links TRBV20-1 to TRBJ2-3; 8 bases in the junction line up with TRBD2. The sample taken for sequencing was PBMCs or a T cell subset sorted from them (not recorded which). The clonotype was recovered from a man younger than 35 who had mild COVID-19 (a few samples of this study predate the infection). The sample titles of this study are shuffled in the database, so cell type and time point are left out; the donor was told from shared clones. Here the CDR3 is given as CSARDPGGVTDTQYF. The nucleotide sequence reads TGCAGTGCTAGAGATCCGGGGGGGGTCACAGATACGCAGTATTTT.